This T cell receptor (beta chain) was recovered during a study of Ad26.COV2.S vaccination and SARS-CoV-2 variants. CDR3 size: 15 residues. CDR1 is LNHDA, CDR2 SQIVND, per germline (reference sequence). Trimming took 3 bases from V and 4 from J, leaving 13 bases between them. Only in-frame clones appear in the TCRdb table, and some are missing; sequencing was by immunoSEQ multiplex PCR. Of roughly 400,000 clones in the sample, approximately 90% were seen once. Treatment reported: over 15 received Ad26.COV2.S at low or high dose, single or two shots; 5 received placebo; per-sample allocation not given. Day 63 following the first vaccine or placebo injection was when the samples were taken.

The rearrangement links TRBV19 to TRBJ1-5; D gene ambiguous. Material: peripheral blood, obtained in a trial of Ad26.COV2.S vaccine versus placebo. The clonotype comes from a person between 18 and 60 years old who received the Ad26.COV2.S COVID-19 vaccine or a placebo. The CDR3 DNA follows: TGTGCCAGTAGTATGGAGGGTGTTCTTAATCAGCCCCAGCATTTT. Its translation: CASSMEGVLNQPQHF.